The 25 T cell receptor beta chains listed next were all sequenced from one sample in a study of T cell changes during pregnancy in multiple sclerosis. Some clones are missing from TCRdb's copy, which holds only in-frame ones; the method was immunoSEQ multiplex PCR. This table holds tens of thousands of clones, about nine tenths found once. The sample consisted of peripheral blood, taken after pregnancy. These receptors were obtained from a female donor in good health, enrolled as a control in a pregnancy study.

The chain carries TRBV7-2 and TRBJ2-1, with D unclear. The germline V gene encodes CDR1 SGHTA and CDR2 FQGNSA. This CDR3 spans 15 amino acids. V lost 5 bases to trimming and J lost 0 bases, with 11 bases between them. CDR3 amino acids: CASSPVQSSYNEQFF. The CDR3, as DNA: TGTGCCAGCAGCCCCGTACAGAGCTCCTACAATGAGCAGTTCTTC.

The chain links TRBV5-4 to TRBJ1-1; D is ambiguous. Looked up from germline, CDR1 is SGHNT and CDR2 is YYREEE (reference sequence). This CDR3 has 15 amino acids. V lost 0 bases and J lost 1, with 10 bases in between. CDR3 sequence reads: CASSLAGLRNTEAFF. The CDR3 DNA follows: TGTGCCAGCAGCTTGGCTGGGCTTAGGAACACTGAAGCTTTCTTT.

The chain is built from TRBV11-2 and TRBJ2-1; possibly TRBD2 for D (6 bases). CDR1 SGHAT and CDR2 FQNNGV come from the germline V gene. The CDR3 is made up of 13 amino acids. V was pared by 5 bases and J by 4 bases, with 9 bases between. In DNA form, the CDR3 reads TGTGCCAGCAGCGGGGGGTCTTACAATGAGCAGTTCTTC. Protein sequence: CASSGGSYNEQFF.

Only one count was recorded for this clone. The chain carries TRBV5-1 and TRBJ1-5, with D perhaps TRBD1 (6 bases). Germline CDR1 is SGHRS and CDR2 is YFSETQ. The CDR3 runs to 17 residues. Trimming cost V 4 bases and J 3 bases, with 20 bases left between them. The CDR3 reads CASSPGQSGLTNQPQHF. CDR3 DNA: TGCGCCAGCAGCCCCGGACAGAGTGGGCTTACCAATCAGCCCCAGCATTTT.

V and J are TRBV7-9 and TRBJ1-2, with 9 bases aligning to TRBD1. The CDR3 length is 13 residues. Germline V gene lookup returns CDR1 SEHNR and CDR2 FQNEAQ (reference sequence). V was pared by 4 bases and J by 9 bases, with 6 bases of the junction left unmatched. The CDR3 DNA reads TGTGCCAGCAGCTACACAGGGGGCGGTAGCTACACCTTC. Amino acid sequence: CASSYTGGGSYTF. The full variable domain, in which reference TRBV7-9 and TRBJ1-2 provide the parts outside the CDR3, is DTGVSQNPRHKITKRGQNVTFRCDPISEHNRLYWYRQTLGQGPEFLTYFQNEAQLEKSRLLSDRFSAERPKGSFSTLEIQRTEQGDSAMYLCASSYTGGGSYTFGSGTRLTVV.

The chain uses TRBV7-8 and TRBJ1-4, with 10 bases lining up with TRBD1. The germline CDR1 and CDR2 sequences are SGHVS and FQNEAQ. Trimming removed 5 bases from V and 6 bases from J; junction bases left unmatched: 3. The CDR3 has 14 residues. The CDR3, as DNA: TGTGCCAGCAGCCTGGGACAGGGGTATGAAAAACTGTTTTTT. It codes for CASSLGQGYEKLFF.

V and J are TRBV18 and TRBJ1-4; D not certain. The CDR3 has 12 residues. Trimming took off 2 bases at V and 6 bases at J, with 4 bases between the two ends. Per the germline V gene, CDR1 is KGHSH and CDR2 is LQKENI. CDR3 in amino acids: CASSPGDEKLFF. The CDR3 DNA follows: TGTGCCAGCTCACCAGGAGATGAAAAACTGTTTTTT.

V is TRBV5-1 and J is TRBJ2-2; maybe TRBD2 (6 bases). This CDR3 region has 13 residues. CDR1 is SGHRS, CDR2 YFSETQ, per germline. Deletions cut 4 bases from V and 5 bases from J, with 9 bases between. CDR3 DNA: TGCGCCAGCAGCGCGGGATCTACCGGGGAGCTGTTTTTT. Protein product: CASSAGSTGELFF.

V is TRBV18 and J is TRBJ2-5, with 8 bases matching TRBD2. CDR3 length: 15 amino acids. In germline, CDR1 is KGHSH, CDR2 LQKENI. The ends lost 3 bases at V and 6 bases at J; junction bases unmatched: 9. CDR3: CASSPSGGDEQTQYF. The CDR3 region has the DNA TGTGCCAGCTCACCCTCCGGGGGGGACGAGCAGACCCAGTACTTC.

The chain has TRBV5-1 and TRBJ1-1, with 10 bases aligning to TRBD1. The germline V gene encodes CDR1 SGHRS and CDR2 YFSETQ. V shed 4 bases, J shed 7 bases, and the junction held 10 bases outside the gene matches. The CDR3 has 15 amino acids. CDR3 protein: CASSPLTGGDNEAFF. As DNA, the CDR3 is TGCGCCAGCAGCCCTTTGACAGGGGGCGATAATGAAGCTTTCTTT.

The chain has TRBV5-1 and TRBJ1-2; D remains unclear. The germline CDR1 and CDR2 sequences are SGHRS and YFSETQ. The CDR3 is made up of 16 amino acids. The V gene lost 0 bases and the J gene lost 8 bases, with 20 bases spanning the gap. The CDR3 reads CASSLAAGPEVSGYTF. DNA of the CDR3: TGCGCCAGCAGCTTGGCCGCAGGCCCGGAGGTAAGCGGCTACACCTTC.

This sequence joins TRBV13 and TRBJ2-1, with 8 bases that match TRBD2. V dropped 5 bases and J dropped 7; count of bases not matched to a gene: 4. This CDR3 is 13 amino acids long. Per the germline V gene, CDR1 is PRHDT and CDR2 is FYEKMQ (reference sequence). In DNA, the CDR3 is TGTGCCAGCAGCGTCTCGGGGGGGAATGAGCAGTTCTTC. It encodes CASSVSGGNEQFF.

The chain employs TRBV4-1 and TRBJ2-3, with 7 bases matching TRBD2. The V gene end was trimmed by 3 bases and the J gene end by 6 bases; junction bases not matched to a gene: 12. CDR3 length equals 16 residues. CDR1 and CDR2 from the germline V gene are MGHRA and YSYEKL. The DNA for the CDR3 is TGCGCCAGCAGCCAGACATTAGCGGGTACCTCCGATACGCAGTATTTT. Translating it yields CASSQTLAGTSDTQYF.

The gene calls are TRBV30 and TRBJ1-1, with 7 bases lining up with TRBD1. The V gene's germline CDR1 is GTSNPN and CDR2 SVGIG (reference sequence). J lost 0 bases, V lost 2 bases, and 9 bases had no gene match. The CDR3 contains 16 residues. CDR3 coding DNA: TGTGCCTGGAGTCCCTACACGACAGGGCTGAACACTGAAGCTTTCTTT. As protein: CAWSPYTTGLNTEAFF.

The CDR3 DNA reads TGTGCCAGCAGCTTACCCACCGGGACAGATACGCAGTATTTT. Translation gives CASSLPTGTDTQYF. The J gene is TRBJ2-3, the V gene TRBV5-6; D remains ambiguous. The length of the CDR3 is 14 residues. Germline V lookup: CDR1 SGHDT, CDR2 YYEEEE. Trimming stripped 2 bases from V and 3 bases from J, with 10 bases between.

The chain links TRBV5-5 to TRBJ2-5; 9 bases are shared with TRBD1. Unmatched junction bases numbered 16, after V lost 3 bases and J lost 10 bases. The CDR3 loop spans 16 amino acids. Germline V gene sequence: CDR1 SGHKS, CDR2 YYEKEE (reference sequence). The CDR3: CASSSPLGQGPLGQYF. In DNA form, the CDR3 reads TGTGCCAGCAGCTCCCCCTTGGGACAGGGCCCGTTAGGCCAGTACTTC.

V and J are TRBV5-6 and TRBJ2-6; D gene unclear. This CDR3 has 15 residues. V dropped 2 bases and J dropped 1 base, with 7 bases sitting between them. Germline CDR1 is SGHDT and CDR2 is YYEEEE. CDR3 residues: CASSFRVSGANVLTF. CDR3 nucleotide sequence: TGTGCCAGCAGCTTTCGGGTATCTGGGGCCAACGTCCTGACTTTC.

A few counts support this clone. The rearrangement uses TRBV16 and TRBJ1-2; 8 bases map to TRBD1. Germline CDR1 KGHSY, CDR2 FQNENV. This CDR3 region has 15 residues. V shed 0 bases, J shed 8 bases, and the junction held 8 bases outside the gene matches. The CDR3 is CASSQSTQGAEGYTF. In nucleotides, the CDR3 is TGTGCCAGCAGCCAATCGACCCAGGGGGCTGAAGGCTACACCTTC.

CDR3 sequence: CASSFGDSMNTEAFF. CDR3 DNA sequence: TGTGCCAGCTCTTTCGGGGACAGTATGAACACTGAAGCTTTCTTT. This chain uses TRBV18 with TRBJ1-1; 7 bases are a match to TRBD1. CDR1 is KGHSH and CDR2 is LQKENI in the germline V gene. Unmatched junction bases numbered 7, after V lost 6 bases and J lost 0 bases. The CDR3 sequence is 15 residues long.

CDR3 nucleotides: TGCGCCAGCAAGGAGAACTCTGGAAACACCATATATTTT. Protein product: CASKENSGNTIYF. The J gene is TRBJ1-3, the V gene TRBV5-1; D unclear. Germline V gene lookup returns CDR1 SGHRS and CDR2 YFSETQ. V was cut by 6 bases and J by 0 bases, with 7 bases left in between. CDR3 length equals 13 residues.

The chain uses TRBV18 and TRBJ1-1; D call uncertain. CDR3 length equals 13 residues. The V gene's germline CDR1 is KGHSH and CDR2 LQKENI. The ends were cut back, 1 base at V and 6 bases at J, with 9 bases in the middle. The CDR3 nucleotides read TGTGCCAGCTCACCACGGGAGGGCTCTGAAGCTTTCTTT. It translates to CASSPREGSEAFF.

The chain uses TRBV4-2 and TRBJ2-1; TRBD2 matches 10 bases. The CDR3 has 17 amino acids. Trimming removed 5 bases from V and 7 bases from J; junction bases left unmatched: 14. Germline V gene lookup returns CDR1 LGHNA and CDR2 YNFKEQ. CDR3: CASSGGGGAGGQNEQFF. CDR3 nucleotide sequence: TGTGCCAGCAGCGGAGGGGGTGGAGCGGGAGGGCAGAATGAGCAGTTCTTC.

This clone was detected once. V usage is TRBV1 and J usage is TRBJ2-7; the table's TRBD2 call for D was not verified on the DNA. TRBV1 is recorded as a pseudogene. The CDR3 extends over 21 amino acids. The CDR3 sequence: CTSSRLAGELPMGAIQYEQYF. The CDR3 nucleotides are TGCACCAGCAGCCGACTAGCGGGAGAGCTTCCAATGGGGGCAATACAGTACGAGCAGTACTTC.

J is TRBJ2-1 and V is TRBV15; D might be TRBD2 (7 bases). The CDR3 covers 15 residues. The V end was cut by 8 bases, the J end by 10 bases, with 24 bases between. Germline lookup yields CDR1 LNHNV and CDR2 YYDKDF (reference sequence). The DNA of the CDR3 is TGTGCCACCCTACCCGAACGGGGGGCCCAGATCGAGCAGTTCTTC. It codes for CATLPERGAQIEQFF.

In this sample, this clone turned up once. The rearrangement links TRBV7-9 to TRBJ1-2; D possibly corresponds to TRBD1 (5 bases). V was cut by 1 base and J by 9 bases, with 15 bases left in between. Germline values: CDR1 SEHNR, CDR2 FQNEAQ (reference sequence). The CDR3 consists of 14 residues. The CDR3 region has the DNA TGTGCCAGCAGCTTAGAGGAGGGGAACCGGCGCTACACCTTC. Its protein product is CASSLEEGNRRYTF.